This entry lists 32 T cell receptor beta chains sequenced from one sample in a study of OX40 agonist ivuxolimab in advanced cancers. Sequenced by immunoSEQ multiplex PCR; TCRdb stores in-frame clones only, minus some. The sample yields under 20,000 clones, roughly 80% seen once. Specimen: CD4+ or CD8+ T cells sorted from blood, collected in a trial of the OX40 agonist ivuxolimab. These receptor sequences come from an adult with an advanced solid tumor such as melanoma, head and neck, liver or kidney cancer.

The gene calls are TRBV30 and TRBJ2-1, with D perhaps matching TRBD2 (6 bases). This CDR3 comprises 13 residues. V was clipped by 4 bases and J by 10 bases, with 17 bases between them. Germline values: CDR1 GTSNPN, CDR2 SVGIG (reference sequence). CDR3 nucleotides: TGTGCCTGGATGCCCCTCGGGACTCCAGAGCAGTTCTTC. This translates into CAWMPLGTPEQFF.

J is TRBJ1-4 and V is TRBV27; D is unresolved. CDR1 and CDR2 from the germline V gene are MNHEY and SMNVEV (reference sequence). Trimming left V 3 bases short and J 4 bases short, with 6 bases between. The CDR3 sequence is 13 residues long. DNA for the CDR3: TGTGCCAGCAGTTTCTCGCTTAATGAAAAACTGTTTTTT. Residues: CASSFSLNEKLFF.

The rearrangement uses TRBV18 and TRBJ2-1, with 13 bases matching TRBD2. In germline, CDR1 is KGHSH, CDR2 LQKENI. V dropped 2 bases and J dropped 8; count of bases not matched to a gene: 3. CDR3 length: 15 amino acids. The CDR3 DNA reads TGTGCCAGCTCACCAAGGACTAGCGGGAGTTATGAGCAGTTCTTC. Protein product: CASSPRTSGSYEQFF.

This clone was observed once. V usage is TRBV5-5 and J usage is TRBJ2-3; 9 nucleotides align to TRBD2. V was clipped by 5 bases and J by 3 bases; unmatched bases: 19. CDR3 length: 19 amino acids. The V gene's germline CDR1 is SGHKS and CDR2 YYEKEE (reference sequence). The CDR3: CASSLTRTSEFVGTDTQYF. As DNA, the CDR3 is TGTGCCAGCAGTTTAACTAGGACTAGCGAGTTCGTAGGGACAGATACGCAGTATTTT.

The chain employs TRBV5-4 and TRBJ2-7; D possibly uses TRBD1 or TRBD2 (5 bases each). The CDR3 contains 13 residues. V lost 1 base to trimming and J lost 3 bases, with 8 bases between them. CDR1 and CDR2 (germline): SGHNT, YYREEE (reference sequence). CDR3 coding DNA: TGTGCCAGCAGCTTGAGGGACGTCTACGAGCAGTACTTC. Translation: CASSLRDVYEQYF.

V is TRBV7-9 and J is TRBJ2-3, with D perhaps being TRBD1 or TRBD2 (5 bases each). The CDR3 is 13 amino acids. CDR1 and CDR2 (germline): SEHNR, FQNEAQ (reference sequence). The CDR3 nucleotides are TGTTCGGAGGTGGGGGAAGGCACAGATACGCAGTATTTT. Translating it yields CSEVGEGTDTQYF.

This clone was recorded once. The CDR3 region is CASSPGTSVYNEQFF. In DNA, the CDR3 is TGTGCCAGCAGCCCCGGGACTAGCGTGTACAATGAGCAGTTCTTC. The chain links TRBV7-9 to TRBJ2-1, with TRBD2 matching over 10 bases. V trimming: 5 bases; J trimming: 4 bases; junction bases outside the gene matches: 5. Germline V gene sequence: CDR1 SEHNR, CDR2 FQNEAQ (reference sequence). The CDR3 consists of 15 residues. The variable domain in full, completed from reference TRBV7-9 and TRBJ2-1, reads DTGVSQNPRHKITKRGQNVTFRCDPISEHNRLYWYRQTLGQGPEFLTYFQNEAQLEKSRLLSDRFSAERPKGSFSTLEIQRTEQGDSAMYLCASSPGTSVYNEQFFGPGTRLTVL.

The chain carries TRBV19 and TRBJ1-3; D gene uncertain. Trimming stripped 2 bases from V and 2 bases from J, with 7 bases between. Germline CDR1 is LNHDA and CDR2 is SQIVND (reference sequence). The CDR3 has 14 amino acids. The CDR3 DNA reads as TGTGCCAGTAGTATAATAAGGACTGGAAACACCATATATTTT. Translated: CASSIIRTGNTIYF.

V usage is TRBV2 and J usage is TRBJ2-7, with D maybe TRBD1 (5 bases). The CDR3 is 12 residues long. V was cut by 7 bases and J by 4 bases, with 11 bases left in between. CDR1 and CDR2 from the germline V gene are SNHLY and FYNNEI. The CDR3: CASTIAGYEQYF. As DNA, the CDR3 is TGTGCCAGCACTATCGCAGGGTACGAGCAGTACTTC.

This sequence joins TRBV2 and TRBJ1-2; maybe TRBD1 (5 bases). The length of the CDR3 is 13 residues. Trimming left V 7 bases short and J 5 bases short, with 14 bases between. Germline lookup yields CDR1 SNHLY and CDR2 FYNNEI. The CDR3 nucleotides are TGTGCCAGCAACCTACGGGGGGGGTATGGCTACACCTTC. Translation: CASNLRGGYGYTF.

The chain uses TRBV5-6 and TRBJ1-3, with D unclear. The germline gives CDR1 SGHDT, CDR2 YYEEEE. Trimming left V 4 bases short and J 0 bases short, with 5 bases between. There are 13 residues in the CDR3. The DNA of the CDR3 is TGTGCCAGCAGCCGGGACTCTGGAAACACCATATATTTT. It codes for CASSRDSGNTIYF.

V and J are TRBV9 and TRBJ2-3; 8 positions match TRBD1. The germline V gene encodes CDR1 SGDLS and CDR2 YYNGEE. The V segment lost 0 bases and the J segment 6 bases; nucleotides outside the gene matches: 6. The CDR3 sequence is 15 residues long. This chain's CDR3 is CASSVAGQGGDTQYF. CDR3 DNA sequence: TGTGCCAGCAGCGTAGCAGGACAGGGTGGTGATACGCAGTATTTT.

In this sample, this clone turned up once. This chain joins TRBV7-2 and TRBJ2-5; the D gene is possibly TRBD1 (6 bases). The CDR3 length is 13 residues. Germline assignment: CDR1 SGHTA and CDR2 FQGNSA. V dropped 5 bases and J dropped 1 base, with 8 bases sitting between them. The DNA of the CDR3 is TGTGCCAGCAGCAGGACAGCCCAAGAGACCCAGTACTTC. Translating gives CASSRTAQETQYF.

The V and J genes are TRBV19 and TRBJ1-2; TRBD1 matches 8 bases. With V trimmed by 7 bases and J by 7 bases, 5 bases remained unmatched. The CDR3 has 12 residues. Germline V gene lookup returns CDR1 LNHDA and CDR2 SQIVND (reference sequence). CDR3 sequence reads: CASNPGGVGYTF. The CDR3 region has the DNA TGTGCCAGTAACCCAGGGGGCGTTGGCTACACCTTC.

The gene calls are TRBV27 and TRBJ1-2, with a tentative D call TRBD1 (6 bases). Trimming took 1 base from V and 3 from J, leaving 15 bases between them. The germline gives CDR1 MNHEY, CDR2 SMNVEV (reference sequence). CDR3 length: 16 amino acids. CDR3 loop: CASSLYLTGSHYGYTF. The CDR3, as DNA: TGTGCCAGCAGTTTATACCTAACAGGGTCCCACTATGGCTACACCTTC.

The chain joins TRBV2 to TRBJ2-7; TRBD2 aligns across 13 bases. The CDR3 covers 15 residues. V lost 9 bases and J lost 2; bases outside the gene matches: 7. Looked up from germline, CDR1 is SNHLY and CDR2 is FYNNEI. Written as DNA, the CDR3 is TGTGCCAGTTCCAGCGGACTAGCGGGGGCCTACGAGCAGTACTTC. As protein: CASSSGLAGAYEQYF.

The V and J genes are TRBV11-2 and TRBJ2-1; D tentatively reads TRBD1 or TRBD2 (6 bases each). CDR1 is SGHAT, CDR2 FQNNGV, per germline. The CDR3 consists of 16 residues. V lost 5 bases and J lost 7, with 21 bases in between. CDR3 nucleotides: TGTGCCAGCAGCGCCCGGAAGTCGGGGGCCAGAAATGAGCAGTTCTTC. This sequence encodes CASSARKSGARNEQFF.

V and J are TRBV7-6 and TRBJ1-2; D might be TRBD1 (6 bases). Between the trimmed V and J ends, which lost 4 bases and 2 bases, there was a span of 17 bases. Looked up from germline, CDR1 is SGHVS and CDR2 is FNYEAQ. CDR3 length: 16 amino acids. The CDR3 DNA sequence: TGTGCCAGCAGCTCCTTCGCGGGGGCGGAGAACTATGGCTACACCTTC. Translation gives CASSSFAGAENYGYTF.

The chain links TRBV9 to TRBJ2-3; D possibly corresponds to TRBD2 (5 bases). Trimming removed 4 bases from V and 8 bases from J, with 8 bases in between. This CDR3 spans 11 amino acids. The germline gives CDR1 SGDLS, CDR2 YYNGEE. The DNA for the CDR3 is TGTGCCAGCAGCTCCAGCGGTACGCAGTATTTT. Its translation is CASSSSGTQYF.

The rearrangement links TRBV7-9 to TRBJ1-2; D may be TRBD1 (5 bases). V was pared by 5 bases and J by 4 bases, with 14 bases between. CDR3 length: 14 amino acids. Germline CDR1 is SEHNR and CDR2 is FQNEAQ (reference sequence). CDR3 residues: CASSPPGPIYGYTF. The CDR3 DNA reads as TGTGCCAGCAGCCCACCGGGGCCGATCTATGGCTACACCTTC.

The chain's CDR3 is CASSERTGRRGQYF. Here the CDR3 DNA reads TGCGCCAGCAGCGAGCGGACAGGGAGGAGAGGACAGTACTTC. The gene calls are TRBV5-1 and TRBJ2-7, with TRBD1 matching over 8 bases. This CDR3 region has 14 residues. Germline values: CDR1 SGHRS, CDR2 YFSETQ. V gave up 4 bases and J gave up 10 bases; unmatched junction bases: 13.

The chain uses TRBV27 and TRBJ1-6; 7 nucleotides line up with TRBD1. CDR3 length equals 15 residues. Germline values: CDR1 MNHEY, CDR2 SMNVEV (reference sequence). V lost 5 bases, J lost 9 bases, and 10 bases stayed unmatched. CDR3 nucleotide sequence: TGTGCCAGCAGTGAGGACAGGCCCTGGGGTTCACCCCTCCACTTT. Its translation: CASSEDRPWGSPLHF.

This clone was found a few times. The chain couples TRBV7-9 to TRBJ1-2; D remains unclear. Per germline, CDR1 SEHNR and CDR2 FQNEAQ (reference sequence). The CDR3 is 13 amino acids. The ends were cut back, 5 bases at V and 0 bases at J, with 7 bases in the middle. The CDR3 here is CASSRDTNYGYTF. The CDR3 DNA is TGTGCCAGCAGCCGAGACACTAACTATGGCTACACCTTC.

V gene TRBV7-2 combines with J gene TRBJ2-1; 11 bases are a match to TRBD1. The J segment lost 6 bases and the V segment lost 5 bases, leaving 3 bases of the junction unmatched. Germline CDR1 is SGHTA and CDR2 is FQGNSA. The CDR3 has 14 residues. CDR3 loop: CASSLGTGGNEQFF. The CDR3 DNA follows: TGTGCCAGCAGCCTAGGGACAGGGGGCAATGAGCAGTTCTTC.

In DNA form, the CDR3 reads TGTGCCAGCAGCCAAGCTCGAATCTCCTACGAGCAGTACTTC. As protein: CASSQARISYEQYF. The chain couples TRBV14 to TRBJ2-7, with D unresolved. The CDR3 is 14 residues long. Per the germline V gene, CDR1 is SGHDN and CDR2 is FVKESK. V lost 1 base to trimming and J lost 0 bases, with 7 bases between them.

The gene calls are TRBV20-1 and TRBJ1-3; D is unresolved. The CDR3 has 11 residues. V lost 0 bases, J lost 5 bases, and 2 bases lay in between. Germline CDR1 reads DFQATT; CDR2 reads SNEGSKA (reference sequence). The CDR3 sequence is CSARDRNTIYF. Here the CDR3 DNA reads TGCAGTGCTAGAGATAGAAACACCATATATTTT.

The rearrangement uses TRBV7-2 and TRBJ1-1; weak D call: TRBD1 (5 bases). V lost 5 bases and J lost 2, with 12 bases in between. The V gene's germline CDR1 is SGHTA and CDR2 FQGNSA. The CDR3 is made up of 14 amino acids. CDR3 nucleotides: TGTGCCAGCAGCCCGCGGGGGATAAACACTGAAGCTTTCTTT. This codes for CASSPRGINTEAFF.

Concerning this clone itself: In the same sample, other DNA sequences code for this CDR3. This chain links TRBV7-2 with TRBJ2-3; D uncertain. This CDR3 has 12 residues. V was pared by 5 bases and J by 0 bases, with 3 bases between. Germline V gene sequence: CDR1 SGHTA, CDR2 FQGNSA. This CDR3 is CASSRSTDTQYF. The CDR3 nucleotides read TGTGCCAGCAGCCGGAGCACAGATACGCAGTATTTT.

The chain couples TRBV9 to TRBJ2-1; 7 bases map to TRBD1. The V gene end was trimmed by 2 bases and the J gene end by 7 bases; junction bases not matched to a gene: 9. This CDR3 is built from 15 residues. In germline, CDR1 is SGDLS, CDR2 YYNGEE. The CDR3: CASSVQTGSRNEQFF. CDR3 nucleotide sequence: TGTGCCAGCAGCGTCCAGACAGGGTCGCGGAATGAGCAGTTCTTC.

The gene calls are TRBV27 and TRBJ2-5; 10 nucleotides align to TRBD1. Per the germline V gene, CDR1 is MNHEY and CDR2 is SMNVEV (reference sequence). This CDR3 has 14 amino acids. Trimming took 6 bases from V and 7 from J; bases not matched to a gene: 8. The DNA for the CDR3 is TGTGCCAGCAGCCCTGGACAGGGGGTCGGGACCCAGTACTTC. This sequence encodes CASSPGQGVGTQYF.

This clone was detected only once. The genes are TRBV5-1 and TRBJ2-7, with 9 bases fitting TRBD2. CDR1 SGHRS and CDR2 YFSETQ come from the germline V gene. V lost 2 bases to trimming and J lost 2 bases; unmatched junction nucleotides: 5. This CDR3 spans 15 amino acids. CDR3 nucleotide sequence: TGCGCCAGCAGCTTCCTAGCGGGGTCAACCTACGAGCAGTACTTC. Its protein product is CASSFLAGSTYEQYF.

The V call is TRBV29-1, the J call TRBJ2-7; 13 bases fit TRBD2. V was pared by 2 bases and J by 7 bases, with 8 bases of the junction left unmatched. CDR3 length: 15 residues. Germline V gene data show CDR1 as SQVTM and CDR2 as ANQGSEA. The CDR3 bases are TGCAGCGTTGAAAGGCGACTAGCGGGAGGCGGAGAGCAGTACTTC. Residues: CSVERRLAGGGEQYF.